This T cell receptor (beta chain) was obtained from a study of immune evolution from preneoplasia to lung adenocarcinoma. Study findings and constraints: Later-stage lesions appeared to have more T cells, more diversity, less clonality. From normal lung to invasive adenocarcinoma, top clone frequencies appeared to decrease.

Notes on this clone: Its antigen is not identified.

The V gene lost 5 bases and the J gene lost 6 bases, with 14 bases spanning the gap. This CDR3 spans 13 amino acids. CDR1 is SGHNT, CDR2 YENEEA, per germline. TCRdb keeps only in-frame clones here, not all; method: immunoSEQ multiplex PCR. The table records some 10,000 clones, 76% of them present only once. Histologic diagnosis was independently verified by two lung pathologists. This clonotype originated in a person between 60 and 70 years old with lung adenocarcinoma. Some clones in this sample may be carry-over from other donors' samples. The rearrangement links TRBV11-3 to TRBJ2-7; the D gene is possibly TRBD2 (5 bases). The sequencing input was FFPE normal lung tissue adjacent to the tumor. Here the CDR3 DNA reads TGTGCCAGCAGCCCCCTGAGGGCGGCCGAGCAGTACTTC. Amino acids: CASSPLRAAEQYF.